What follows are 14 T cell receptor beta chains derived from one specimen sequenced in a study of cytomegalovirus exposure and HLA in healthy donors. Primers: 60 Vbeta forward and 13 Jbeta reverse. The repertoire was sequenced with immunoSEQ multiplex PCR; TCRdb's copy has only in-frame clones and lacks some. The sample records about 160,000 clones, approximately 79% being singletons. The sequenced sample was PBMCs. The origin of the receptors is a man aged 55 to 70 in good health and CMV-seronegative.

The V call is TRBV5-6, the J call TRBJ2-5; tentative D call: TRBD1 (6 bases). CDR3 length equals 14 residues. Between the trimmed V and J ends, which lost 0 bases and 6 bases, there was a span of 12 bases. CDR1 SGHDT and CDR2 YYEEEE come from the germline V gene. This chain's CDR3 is CASSLGQGWKTQYF. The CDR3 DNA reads TGTGCCAGCAGCTTGGGGCAGGGGTGGAAGACCCAGTACTTC.

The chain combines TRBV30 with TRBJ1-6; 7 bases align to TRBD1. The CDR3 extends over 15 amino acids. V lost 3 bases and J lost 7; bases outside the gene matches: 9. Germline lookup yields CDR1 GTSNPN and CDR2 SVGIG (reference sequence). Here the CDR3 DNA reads TGTGCCTGGAGCCGAAGGACAGGCACCAATTCACCCCTCCACTTT. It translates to CAWSRRTGTNSPLHF.

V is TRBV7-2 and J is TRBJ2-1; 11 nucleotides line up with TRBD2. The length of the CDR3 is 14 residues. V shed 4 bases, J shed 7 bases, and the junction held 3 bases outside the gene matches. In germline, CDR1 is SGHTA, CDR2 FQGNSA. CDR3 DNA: TGTGCCAGCAGCTCTAGCGGGAGGTGGAATGAGCAGTTCTTC. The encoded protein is CASSSSGRWNEQFF.

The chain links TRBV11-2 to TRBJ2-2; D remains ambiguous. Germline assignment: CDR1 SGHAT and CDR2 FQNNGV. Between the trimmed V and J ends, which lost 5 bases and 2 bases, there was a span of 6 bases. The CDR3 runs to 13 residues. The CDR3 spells CASSPTNTGELFF. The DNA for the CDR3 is TGTGCCAGCAGCCCTACTAACACCGGGGAGCTGTTTTTT.

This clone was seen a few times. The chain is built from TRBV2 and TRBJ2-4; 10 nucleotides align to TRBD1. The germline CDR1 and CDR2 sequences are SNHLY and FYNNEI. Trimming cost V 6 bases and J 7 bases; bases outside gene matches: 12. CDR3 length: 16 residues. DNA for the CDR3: TGTGCCAGCAGGGACAGGGGGTCCCGGGAAACGAACATTCAGTACTTC. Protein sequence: CASRDRGSRETNIQYF.

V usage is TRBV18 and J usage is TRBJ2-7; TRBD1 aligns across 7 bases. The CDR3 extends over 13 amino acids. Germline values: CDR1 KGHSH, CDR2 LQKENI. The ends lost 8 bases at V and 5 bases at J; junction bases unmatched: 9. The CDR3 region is CASVQTGSDEQYF. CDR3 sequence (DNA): TGTGCCAGCGTCCAGACAGGGAGCGACGAGCAGTACTTC.

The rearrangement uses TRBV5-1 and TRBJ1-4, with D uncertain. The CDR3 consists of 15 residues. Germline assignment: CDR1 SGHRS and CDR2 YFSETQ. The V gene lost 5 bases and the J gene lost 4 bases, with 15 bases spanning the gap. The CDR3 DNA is TGCGCCAGCAGGTCAGGACTGTTTATTAATGAAAAACTGTTTTTT. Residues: CASRSGLFINEKLFF.

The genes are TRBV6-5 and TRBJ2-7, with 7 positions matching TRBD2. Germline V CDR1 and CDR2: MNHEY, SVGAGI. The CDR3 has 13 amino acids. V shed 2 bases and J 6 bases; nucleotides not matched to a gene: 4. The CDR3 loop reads CASSYGASGEQYF. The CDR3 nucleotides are TGTGCCAGCAGTTACGGAGCTAGCGGCGAGCAGTACTTC.

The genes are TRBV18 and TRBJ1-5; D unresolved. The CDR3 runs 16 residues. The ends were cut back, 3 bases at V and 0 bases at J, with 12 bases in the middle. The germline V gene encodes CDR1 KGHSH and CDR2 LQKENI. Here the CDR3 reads CASSPTVSYSNQPQHF. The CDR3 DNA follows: TGTGCCAGCTCACCGACTGTCTCTTATAGCAATCAGCCCCAGCATTTT.

CDR3 sequence (DNA): TGTGCCAGCAGCTTAGTACCGAAGCGGGAGTTGGACGAGCAGTACTTC. Its translation is CASSLVPKRELDEQYF. The chain joins TRBV7-2 to TRBJ2-7; TRBD2 agrees at 8 bases. J was trimmed by 5 bases and V by 1 base; bases with no gene match: 10. The CDR3 loop spans 16 amino acids. The germline V gene has CDR1 SGHTA and CDR2 FQGNSA.

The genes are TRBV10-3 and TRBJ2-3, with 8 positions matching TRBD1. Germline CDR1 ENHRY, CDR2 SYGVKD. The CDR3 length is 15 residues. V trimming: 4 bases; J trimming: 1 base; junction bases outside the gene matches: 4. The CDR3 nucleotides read TGTGCCATCAGTGCCGGGACAGGCGGCACAGATACGCAGTATTTT. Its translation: CAISAGTGGTDTQYF.

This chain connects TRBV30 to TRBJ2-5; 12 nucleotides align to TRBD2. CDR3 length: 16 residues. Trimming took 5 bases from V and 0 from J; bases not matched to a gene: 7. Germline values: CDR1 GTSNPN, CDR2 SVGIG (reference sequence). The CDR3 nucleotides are TGTGCCTGGGGCGGGACTAGCGGGCAGTACCAAGAGACCCAGTACTTC. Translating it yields CAWGGTSGQYQETQYF.

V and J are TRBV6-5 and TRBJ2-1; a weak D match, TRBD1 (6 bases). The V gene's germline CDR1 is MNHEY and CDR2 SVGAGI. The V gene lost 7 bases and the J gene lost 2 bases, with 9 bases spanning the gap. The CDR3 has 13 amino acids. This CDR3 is CASTRGAYNEQFF. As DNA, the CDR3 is TGTGCCAGCACCAGGGGTGCCTACAATGAGCAGTTCTTC.

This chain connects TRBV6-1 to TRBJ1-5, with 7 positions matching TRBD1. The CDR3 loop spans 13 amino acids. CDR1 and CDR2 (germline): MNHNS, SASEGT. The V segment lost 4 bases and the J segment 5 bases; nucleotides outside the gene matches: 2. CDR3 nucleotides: TGTGCCAGCAGTGGGACAGGCGATCAGCCCCAGCATTTT. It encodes CASSGTGDQPQHF.